The subject of this entry is one TCR beta chain. What it binds is unknown. These data are taken from a study of early stage breast cancer tumors. Study outcomes and limitations: Tumors had 2.5 to 3-fold higher T cell density and higher clonality than adjacent normal breast tissue.

The CDR3 consists of 14 residues. Per germline, CDR1 MNHEY and CDR2 SVGAGI. The germline V and J ends were trimmed by 0 bases and 5 bases, with 11 bases remaining between them. Clones were sequenced by immunoSEQ multiplex PCR, and TCRdb holds only the in-frame ones, with some missing. Counted here are about 51,000 clones, over 75% occurring once; the ten biggest clones make up under 4.5%. The sequence was obtained from a person aged 35 to 50 with breast cancer. The source material was blood. This chain links TRBV6-5 with TRBJ2-7; tentatively, D is TRBD2 (5 bases). Written as DNA, the CDR3 is TGTGCCAGCAGTTACTCGGTGAGGAGGCACGAGCAGTACTTC. This codes for CASSYSVRRHEQYF.